This T cell receptor beta chain was sequenced in a study of shared clonotypes between healthy human individuals. On the study more broadly: The cohort comprised a couple of women and a few men. Their ages spanned 18 to 49 years.

Sequencing was at deep level. Study processing details: ImmunoSEQ output held junction-only sequences without quality scores, so filtering differed. Data came from immunoSEQ multiplex PCR; TCRdb stores just in-frame clones and leaves some out. That table supplies the V and J calls and clone size; D and trimming were determined from the DNA. This table holds some 2,400,000 clones, approximately 96% found once. Whole-study results and caveats: The naive CD4 repertoires of several donors were compared, and approximately 4.5% of clonotypes were shared.

Worth noting for this clone: Its antigen is not identified.

The CDR3 spans 15 residues. Germline-derived CDR1 and CDR2 are SGHDT and YYEEEE. V lost 4 bases to trimming and J lost 9 bases, with 20 bases between them. The chain links TRBV5-6 to TRBJ2-1, with D perhaps matching TRBD2 (6 bases). The sequence derives from a man in his late teens or twenties in good health. Sequenced: naive CD4+ T cells sorted from blood. Sample subset: CD45RA+ positively selected. CDR3: CASSPGWRGNGEQFF. The CDR3 DNA is TGTGCCAGCAGCCCCGGATGGAGGGGCAACGGTGAGCAGTTCTTC. The whole variable domain, filled in from reference TRBV5-6 and TRBJ2-1, reads DAGVTQSPTHLIKTRGQQVTLRCSPKSGHDTVSWYQQALGQGPQFIFQYYEEEERQRGNFPDRFSGHQFPNYSSELNVNALLLGDSALYLCASSPGWRGNGEQFFGPGTRLTVL.